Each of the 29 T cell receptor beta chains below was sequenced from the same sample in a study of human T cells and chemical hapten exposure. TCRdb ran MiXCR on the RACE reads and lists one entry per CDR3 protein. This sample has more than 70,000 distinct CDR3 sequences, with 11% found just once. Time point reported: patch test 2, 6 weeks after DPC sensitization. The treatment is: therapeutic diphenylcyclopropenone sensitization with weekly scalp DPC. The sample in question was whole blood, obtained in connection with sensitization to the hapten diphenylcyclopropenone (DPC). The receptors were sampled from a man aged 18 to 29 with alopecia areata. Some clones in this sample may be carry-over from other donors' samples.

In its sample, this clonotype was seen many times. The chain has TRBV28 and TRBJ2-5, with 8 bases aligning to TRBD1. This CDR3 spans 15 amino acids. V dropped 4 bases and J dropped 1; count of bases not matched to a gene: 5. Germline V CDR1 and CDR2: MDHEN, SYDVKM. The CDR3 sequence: CASSSPGTGQETQYF. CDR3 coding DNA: TGTGCCAGCAGTTCCCCGGGGACAGGCCAAGAGACCCAGTACTTC.

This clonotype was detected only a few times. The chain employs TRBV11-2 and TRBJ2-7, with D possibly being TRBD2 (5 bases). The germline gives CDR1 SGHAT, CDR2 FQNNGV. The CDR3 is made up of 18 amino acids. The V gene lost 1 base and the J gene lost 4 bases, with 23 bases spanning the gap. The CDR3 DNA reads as TGTGCCAGCAGCTTAGGAGGCAGTAGCCGGGATCCCCTTTACGAGCAGTACTTC. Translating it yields CASSLGGSSRDPLYEQYF.

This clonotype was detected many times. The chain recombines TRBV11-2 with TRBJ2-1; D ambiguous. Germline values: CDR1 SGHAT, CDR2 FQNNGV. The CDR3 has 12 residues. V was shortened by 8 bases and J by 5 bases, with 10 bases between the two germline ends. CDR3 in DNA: TGTGCCAGCGCCGTCTTCCACAATGAGCAGTTCTTC. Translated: CASAVFHNEQFF.

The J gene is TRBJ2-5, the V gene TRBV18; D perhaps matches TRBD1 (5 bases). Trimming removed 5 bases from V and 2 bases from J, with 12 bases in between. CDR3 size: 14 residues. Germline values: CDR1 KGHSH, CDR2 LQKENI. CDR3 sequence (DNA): TGTGCCAGCTCAACATTAGACAGACAAGAGACCCAGTACTTC. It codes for CASSTLDRQETQYF.

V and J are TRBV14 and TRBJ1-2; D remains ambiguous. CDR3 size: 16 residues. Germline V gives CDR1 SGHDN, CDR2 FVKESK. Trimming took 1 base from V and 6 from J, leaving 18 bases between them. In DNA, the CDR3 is TGTGCCAGCAGCCAAGTACCGAGGCCCCTGGAAGATGGCTACACCTTC. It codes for CASSQVPRPLEDGYTF.

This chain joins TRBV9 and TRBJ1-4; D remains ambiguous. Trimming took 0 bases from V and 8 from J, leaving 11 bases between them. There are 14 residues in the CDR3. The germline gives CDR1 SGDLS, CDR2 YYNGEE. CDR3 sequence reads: CASSVGGEGEKLFF. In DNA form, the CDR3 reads TGTGCCAGCAGCGTAGGCGGGGAAGGGGAAAAACTGTTTTTT.

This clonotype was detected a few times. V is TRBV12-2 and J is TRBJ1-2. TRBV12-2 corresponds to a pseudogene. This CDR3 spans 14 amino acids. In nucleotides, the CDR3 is TGTGCAAGTCGCTTACCGAGTCAGCATGATGGCTACACCTTC. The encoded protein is CASRLPSQHDGYTF.

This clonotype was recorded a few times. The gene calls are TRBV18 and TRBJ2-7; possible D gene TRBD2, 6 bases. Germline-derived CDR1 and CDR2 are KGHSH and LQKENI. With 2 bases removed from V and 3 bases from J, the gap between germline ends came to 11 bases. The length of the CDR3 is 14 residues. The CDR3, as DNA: TGTGCCAGCTCACCAGCTGGACTACGCTACGAGCAGTACTTC. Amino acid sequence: CASSPAGLRYEQYF.

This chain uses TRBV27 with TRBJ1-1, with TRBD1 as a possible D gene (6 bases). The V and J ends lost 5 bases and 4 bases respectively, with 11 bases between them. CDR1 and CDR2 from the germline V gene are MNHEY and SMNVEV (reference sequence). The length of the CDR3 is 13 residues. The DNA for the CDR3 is TGTGCCAGCAGTCGAGGGGGAATCACTGAAGCTTTCTTT. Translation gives CASSRGGITEAFF.

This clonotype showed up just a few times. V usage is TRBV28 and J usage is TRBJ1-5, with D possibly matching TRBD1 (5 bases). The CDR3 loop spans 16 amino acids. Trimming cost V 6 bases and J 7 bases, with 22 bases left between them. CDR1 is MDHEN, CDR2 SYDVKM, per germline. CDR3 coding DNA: TGTGCCAGCAGACAACCGGGCTACAGGTCTTGGCAGCCCCAGCATTTT. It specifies CASRQPGYRSWQPQHF.

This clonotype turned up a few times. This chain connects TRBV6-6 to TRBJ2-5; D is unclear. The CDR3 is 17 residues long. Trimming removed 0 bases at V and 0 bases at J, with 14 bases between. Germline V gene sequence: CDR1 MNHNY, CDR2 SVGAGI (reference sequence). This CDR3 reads CASSYSSDGRYQETQYF. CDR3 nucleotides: TGTGCCAGCAGTTACTCGAGTGACGGGCGGTACCAAGAGACCCAGTACTTC.

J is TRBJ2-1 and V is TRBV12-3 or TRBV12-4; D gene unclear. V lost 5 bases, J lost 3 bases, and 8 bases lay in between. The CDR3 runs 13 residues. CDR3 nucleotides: TGTGCCAGCAGTCCGGGTGTCTACAATGAGCAGTTCTTC. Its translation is CASSPGVYNEQFF.

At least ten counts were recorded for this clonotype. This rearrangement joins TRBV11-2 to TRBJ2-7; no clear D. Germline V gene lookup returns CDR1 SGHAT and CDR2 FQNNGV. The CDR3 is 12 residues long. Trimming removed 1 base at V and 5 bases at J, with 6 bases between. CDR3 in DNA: TGTGCCAGCAGCTTAGGGGCCAACGAGCAGTACTTC. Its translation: CASSLGANEQYF.

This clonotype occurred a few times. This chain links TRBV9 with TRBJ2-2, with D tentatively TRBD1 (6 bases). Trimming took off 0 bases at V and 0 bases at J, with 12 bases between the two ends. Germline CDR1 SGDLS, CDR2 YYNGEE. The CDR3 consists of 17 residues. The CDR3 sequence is CASSVGGQVSNTGELFF. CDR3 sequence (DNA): TGTGCCAGCAGCGTAGGGGGACAAGTATCGAACACCGGGGAGCTGTTTTTT.

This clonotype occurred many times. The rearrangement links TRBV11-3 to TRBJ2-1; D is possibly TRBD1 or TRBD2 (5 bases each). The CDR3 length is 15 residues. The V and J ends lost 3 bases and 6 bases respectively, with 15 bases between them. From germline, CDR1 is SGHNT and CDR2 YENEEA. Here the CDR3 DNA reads TGTGCCAGCAGCTTTGGAATGTGGGGGTCCAATGAGCAGTTCTTC. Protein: CASSFGMWGSNEQFF.

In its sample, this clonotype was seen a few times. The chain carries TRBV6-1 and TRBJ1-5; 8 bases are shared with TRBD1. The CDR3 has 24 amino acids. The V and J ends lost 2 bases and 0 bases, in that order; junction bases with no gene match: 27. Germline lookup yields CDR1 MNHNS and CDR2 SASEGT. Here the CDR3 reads CASSERTGRNYMRIPPHSNQPQHF. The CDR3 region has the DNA TGTGCCAGCAGTGAACGGACAGGGCGAAACTACATGCGCATTCCGCCACATAGCAATCAGCCCCAGCATTTT.

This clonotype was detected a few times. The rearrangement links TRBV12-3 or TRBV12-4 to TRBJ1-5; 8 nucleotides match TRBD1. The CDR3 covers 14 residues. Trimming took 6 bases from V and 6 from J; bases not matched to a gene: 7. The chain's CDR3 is CASRRTGKVQPQHF. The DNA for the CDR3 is TGTGCCAGCAGAAGGACAGGGAAGGTTCAGCCCCAGCATTTT.

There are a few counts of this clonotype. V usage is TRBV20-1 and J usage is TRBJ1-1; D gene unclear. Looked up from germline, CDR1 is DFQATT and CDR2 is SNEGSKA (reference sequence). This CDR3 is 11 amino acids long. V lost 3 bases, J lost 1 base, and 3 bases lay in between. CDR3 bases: TGCAGTGCTAGGAGGAACACTGAAGCTTTCTTT. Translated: CSARRNTEAFF.

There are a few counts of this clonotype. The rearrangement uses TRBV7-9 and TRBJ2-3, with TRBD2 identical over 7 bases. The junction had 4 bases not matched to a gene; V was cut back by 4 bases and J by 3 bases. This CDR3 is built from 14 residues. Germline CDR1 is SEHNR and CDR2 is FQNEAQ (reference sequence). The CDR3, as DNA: TGTGCCAGCAGCTACCCTAGCGGAACAGATACGCAGTATTTT. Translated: CASSYPSGTDTQYF. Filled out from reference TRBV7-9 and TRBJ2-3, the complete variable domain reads DTGVSQNPRHKITKRGQNVTFRCDPISEHNRLYWYRQTLGQGPEFLTYFQNEAQLEKSRLLSDRFSAERPKGSFSTLEIQRTEQGDSAMYLCASSYPSGTDTQYFGPGTRLTVL.

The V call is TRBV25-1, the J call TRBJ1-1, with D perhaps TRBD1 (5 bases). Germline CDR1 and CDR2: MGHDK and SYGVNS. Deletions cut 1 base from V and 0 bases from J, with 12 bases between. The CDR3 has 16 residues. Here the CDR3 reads CASSEWGVPMNTEAFF. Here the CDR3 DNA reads TGTGCCAGCAGTGAATGGGGGGTTCCCATGAACACTGAAGCTTTCTTT.

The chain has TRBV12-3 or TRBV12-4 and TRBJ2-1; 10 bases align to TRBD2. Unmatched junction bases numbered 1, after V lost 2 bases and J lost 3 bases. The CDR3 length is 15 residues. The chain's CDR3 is CASSLQRGGYNEQFF. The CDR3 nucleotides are TGTGCCAGCAGTTTACAGCGGGGGGGCTACAATGAGCAGTTCTTC.

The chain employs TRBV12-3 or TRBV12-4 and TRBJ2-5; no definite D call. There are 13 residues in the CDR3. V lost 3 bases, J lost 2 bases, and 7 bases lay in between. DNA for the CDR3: TGTGCCAGCAGTTTCGACCAACAAGAGACCCAGTACTTC. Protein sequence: CASSFDQQETQYF.

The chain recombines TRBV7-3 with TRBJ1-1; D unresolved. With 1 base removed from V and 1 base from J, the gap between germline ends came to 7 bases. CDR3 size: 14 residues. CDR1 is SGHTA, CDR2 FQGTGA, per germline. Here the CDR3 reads CASSLMAGNTEAFF. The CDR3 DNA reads TGTGCCAGCAGCTTAATGGCAGGGAACACTGAAGCTTTCTTT.

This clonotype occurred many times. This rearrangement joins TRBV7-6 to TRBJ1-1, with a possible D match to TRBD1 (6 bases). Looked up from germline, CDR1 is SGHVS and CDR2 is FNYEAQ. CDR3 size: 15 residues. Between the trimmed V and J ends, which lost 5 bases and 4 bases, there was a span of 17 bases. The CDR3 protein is CASSLGVEGGTEAFF. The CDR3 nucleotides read TGTGCCAGCAGCCTAGGGGTAGAGGGGGGCACTGAAGCTTTCTTT.

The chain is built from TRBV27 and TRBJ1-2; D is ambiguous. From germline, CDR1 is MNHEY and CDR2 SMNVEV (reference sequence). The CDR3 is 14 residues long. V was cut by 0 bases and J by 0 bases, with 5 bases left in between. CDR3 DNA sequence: TGTGCCAGCAGTTTATCAACGTCTAACTATGGCTACACCTTC. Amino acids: CASSLSTSNYGYTF.

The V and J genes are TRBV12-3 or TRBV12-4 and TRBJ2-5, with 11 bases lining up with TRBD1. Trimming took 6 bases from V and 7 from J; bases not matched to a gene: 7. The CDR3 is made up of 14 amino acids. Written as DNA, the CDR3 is TGTGCCAGCAGGCCGGACAGGGGGCTTGGGACCCAGTACTTC. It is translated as CASRPDRGLGTQYF.

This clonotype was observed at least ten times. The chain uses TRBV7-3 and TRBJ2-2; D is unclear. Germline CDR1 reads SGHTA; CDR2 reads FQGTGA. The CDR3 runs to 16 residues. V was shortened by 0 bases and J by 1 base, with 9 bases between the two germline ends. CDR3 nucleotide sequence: TGTGCCAGCAGCTTAACGGCTACCTTGAACACCGGGGAGCTGTTTTTT. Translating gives CASSLTATLNTGELFF.

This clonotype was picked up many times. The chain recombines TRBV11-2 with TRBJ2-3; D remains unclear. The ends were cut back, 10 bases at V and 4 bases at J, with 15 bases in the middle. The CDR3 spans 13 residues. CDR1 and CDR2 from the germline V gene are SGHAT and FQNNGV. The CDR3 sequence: CATESLGPDTQYF. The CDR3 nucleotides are TGTGCCACCGAGAGCTTGGGTCCAGATACGCAGTATTTT.

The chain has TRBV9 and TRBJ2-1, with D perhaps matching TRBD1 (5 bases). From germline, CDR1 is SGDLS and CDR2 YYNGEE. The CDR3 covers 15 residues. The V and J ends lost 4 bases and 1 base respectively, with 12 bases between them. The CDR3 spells CASSPRQLSYNEQFF. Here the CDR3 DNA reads TGTGCCAGCAGCCCGCGACAGTTGTCCTACAATGAGCAGTTCTTC.